These 20 T cell receptor beta chains originate from one sample sequenced in a study of T-cell memory formation after mild COVID-19. TCRdb independently ran MiXCR on the 5' RACE reads; one entry per CDR3 protein. Seen here are over 70,000 distinct CDR3 sequences, around 15% observed once, and the top ten hold under 45%. Material for sequencing was PBMCs or a T cell subset sorted from them (not recorded which). These receptors originate from a man in his late teens or twenties who had mild COVID-19 (a few samples of this study predate the infection). Cell type and time point are not known.

The CDR3 sequence is CAIRTGTSDTQYF. CDR3 DNA sequence: TGTGCCATCAGGACCGGGACTTCAGATACGCAGTATTTT. The genes are TRBV10-3 and TRBJ2-3; tentative D call: TRBD2 (6 bases). The CDR3 is 13 residues long. Germline lookup yields CDR1 ENHRY and CDR2 SYGVKD. Trimming pared 6 bases from V and 4 bases from J, leaving 11 bases between.

The chain recombines TRBV5-1 with TRBJ2-5; D perhaps matches TRBD1 (6 bases). V was trimmed by 7 bases and J by 4 bases, leaving 17 bases between them. The CDR3 runs to 14 residues. In germline, CDR1 is SGHRS, CDR2 YFSETQ. CDR3 in DNA: TGCGCCAGCGGCTCGTCCCAGGGGCTAGAGACCCAGTACTTC. Translated, it gives CASGSSQGLETQYF.

The chain carries TRBV12-5 and TRBJ1-1; TRBD1 agrees at 9 bases. V was pared by 5 bases and J by 5 bases, with 15 bases of the junction left unmatched. CDR3 length: 17 amino acids. Germline V gene data show CDR1 as LGHNT and CDR2 as FRNRAP. CDR3 coding DNA: TGTGCTAGTGGTCCGACCGGGACAGGGCGGGTGAGGACTGAAGCTTTCTTT. Amino acid sequence: CASGPTGTGRVRTEAFF.

The chain carries TRBV28 and TRBJ2-3, with D perhaps assigned TRBD1 or TRBD2 (7 bases each). The CDR3 loop spans 17 amino acids. CDR1 is MDHEN and CDR2 is SYDVKM in the germline V gene. V lost 5 bases and J 3 bases, leaving 21 bases between the germline ends. The chain's CDR3 is CASSPGTAGLGTDTQYF. The CDR3 DNA reads TGTGCCAGCAGTCCAGGGACAGCGGGGTTAGGAACAGATACGCAGTATTTT.

This clonotype has a handful of counts. CDR3 residues: CASSRPDLVTQYF. The CDR3 coding sequence is TGCGCCAGCAGCCGACCCGACTTGGTTACGCAGTATTTT. The V and J genes are TRBV4-1 and TRBJ2-3, with D uncertain. V was pared by 4 bases and J by 8 bases, with 13 bases between. The CDR3 covers 13 residues. CDR1 is MGHRA, CDR2 YSYEKL, per germline.

The CDR3 reads CASSEWGNTEAFF. In DNA form, the CDR3 reads TGCGCCAGCAGTGAGTGGGGGAACACTGAAGCTTTCTTT. V and J are TRBV10-1 and TRBJ1-1; D ambiguous. V lost 1 base, J lost 1 base, and 4 bases lay in between. CDR1 WNHNN and CDR2 SYGVQD come from the germline V gene (reference sequence). This CDR3 is 13 amino acids long.

In nucleotides, the CDR3 is TGTGCCAGCAGCGACTGGGACGGGAACACTGAAGCTTTCTTT. It yields the protein CASSDWDGNTEAFF. The V and J genes are TRBV7-2 and TRBJ1-1; possibly TRBD1 for D (5 bases). Germline assignment: CDR1 SGHTA and CDR2 FQGNSA. V lost 5 bases, J lost 1 base, and 11 bases lay in between. The CDR3 contains 14 residues.

In its sample, this clonotype was seen many times. The chain couples TRBV6-5 to TRBJ2-7; TRBD2 is a possible D gene (5 bases). Trimming pared 5 bases from V and 4 bases from J, leaving 18 bases between. CDR3 length equals 15 residues. Germline loops: CDR1 MNHEY, CDR2 SVGAGI. CDR3: CASSPRSLAPYEQYF. CDR3 DNA: TGTGCCAGCAGTCCCCGTTCCTTAGCGCCGTACGAGCAGTACTTC.

This chain joins TRBV7-9 and TRBJ1-1; D gene uncertain. CDR3 length equals 15 residues. Germline CDR1 and CDR2: SEHNR and FQNEAQ (reference sequence). The V end lost 0 bases, the J end lost 2 bases, and 10 bases lay between the germline ends. CDR3 sequence reads: CASSLASGLNTEAFF. CDR3 bases: TGTGCCAGCAGCTTAGCCTCCGGACTCAACACTGAAGCTTTCTTT.

The J gene is TRBJ2-3, the V gene TRBV4-3, with D tentatively TRBD1 (6 bases). Germline V CDR1 and CDR2: LGHNA, YSLEER. V lost 0 bases and J 10 bases, leaving 8 bases between the germline ends. The CDR3 covers 12 residues. The CDR3 sequence: CASSQDTGPQYF. CDR3 bases: TGCGCCAGCAGCCAAGACACAGGGCCGCAGTATTTT.

This clonotype came up many times. The chain joins TRBV28 to TRBJ1-5; D remains ambiguous. This CDR3 is 16 amino acids long. Trimming left V 5 bases short and J 4 bases short, with 18 bases between. CDR1 and CDR2 (germline): MDHEN, SYDVKM. The CDR3 here is CASSRRQPLSNQPQHF. CDR3 DNA sequence: TGTGCCAGCAGTAGAAGGCAGCCCCTTTCTAATCAGCCCCAGCATTTT.

The chain recombines TRBV7-9 with TRBJ2-5; D unclear. Per the germline V gene, CDR1 is SEHNR and CDR2 is FQNEAQ (reference sequence). V dropped 3 bases and J dropped 4 bases, with 12 bases sitting between them. The CDR3 loop spans 14 amino acids. The DNA of the CDR3 is TGTGCCAGCAGCTTTGTGACTTCAACAGAGACCCAGTACTTC. It is translated as CASSFVTSTETQYF.

This clonotype was picked up a small number of times. The V call is TRBV29-1, the J call TRBJ2-2; 8 nucleotides agree with TRBD2. Germline-derived CDR1 and CDR2 are SQVTM and ANQGSEA. The V gene end was trimmed by 4 bases and the J gene end by 5 bases; junction bases not matched to a gene: 6. The CDR3 runs to 14 residues. The CDR3: CSVGPSGGTGELFF. CDR3 coding DNA: TGCAGCGTTGGTCCCAGCGGGGGAACCGGGGAGCTGTTTTTT.

The chain joins TRBV4-1 to TRBJ2-7, with D maybe TRBD2 (6 bases). Looked up from germline, CDR1 is MGHRA and CDR2 is YSYEKL. CDR3 length equals 14 residues. Trimming removed 2 bases from V and 3 bases from J, with 11 bases in between. In DNA form, the CDR3 reads TGCGCCAGCAGCCAAACAATGGGGGGCTACGAGCAGTACTTC. This codes for CASSQTMGGYEQYF.

This clonotype was counted a few times. V is TRBV6-5 and J is TRBJ2-3, with 7 positions matching TRBD1. Losses at the gene ends were 2 bases for V and 6 bases for J; bases not matched to a gene: 8. The CDR3 spans 15 residues. CDR1 and CDR2 (germline): MNHEY, SVGAGI. CDR3: CASSYMGTVGDTQYF. The CDR3 bases are TGTGCCAGCAGTTACATGGGGACAGTGGGGGATACGCAGTATTTT.

This clonotype was detected a few times. CDR3 bases: TGTGCCAGCTCCGAGTTAGGGGTCCACACTGAAGCTTTCTTT. Translated: CASSELGVHTEAFF. The V call is TRBV18, the J call TRBJ1-1; perhaps TRBD1 as D (5 bases). CDR3 size: 14 residues. Trimming stripped 6 bases from V and 3 bases from J, with 14 bases between. Germline V gives CDR1 KGHSH, CDR2 LQKENI.

This clonotype appeared a few times. The chain carries TRBV10-2 and TRBJ2-7; D ambiguous. CDR1 is WSHSY, CDR2 SAAADI, per germline. The ends were cut back, 6 bases at V and 0 bases at J, with 9 bases in the middle. CDR3 length equals 13 residues. CDR3 residues: CASSGRVSYEQYF. The CDR3 DNA is TGCGCCAGCAGCGGAAGGGTCTCCTACGAGCAGTACTTC.

This clonotype was seen repeatedly, ten times or more. The chain combines TRBV9 with TRBJ2-7; D is undetermined. CDR3 length equals 13 residues. V lost 3 bases to trimming and J lost 1 base, with 8 bases between them. Per the germline V gene, CDR1 is SGDLS and CDR2 is YYNGEE. CDR3 coding DNA: TGTGCCAGCAGCGGTGACGTTTCCTACGAGCAGTACTTC. This encodes CASSGDVSYEQYF.

This clonotype showed up just a few times. This sequence joins TRBV5-1 and TRBJ1-1; TRBD1 might be the D (5 bases). Germline V lookup: CDR1 SGHRS, CDR2 YFSETQ. The CDR3 loop spans 14 amino acids. The V end was cut by 0 bases, the J end by 3 bases, with 9 bases between. CDR3 in amino acids: CASSLEGRHTEAFF. For the CDR3, the DNA is TGCGCCAGCAGCTTGGAGGGGCGGCACACTGAAGCTTTCTTT. Based on the CDR3 plus reference TRBV5-1 and TRBJ1-1, the full variable domain is KAGVTQTPRYLIKTRGQQVTLSCSPISGHRSVSWYQQTPGQGLQFLFEYFSETQRNKGNFPGRFSGRQFSNSRSEMNVSTLELGDSALYLCASSLEGRHTEAFFGQGTRLTVV.

This chain links TRBV4-2 with TRBJ1-5, with a tentative D call TRBD1 (5 bases). V shed 3 bases and J shed 3 bases, with 12 bases lying between them. Germline-derived CDR1 and CDR2 are LGHNA and YNFKEQ. The CDR3 is 15 amino acids. The CDR3 reads CASSQLAGPNQPQHF. Here the CDR3 DNA reads TGTGCCAGCAGCCAGCTTGCGGGACCCAATCAGCCCCAGCATTTT.